This entry describes one TCR beta chain. Its antigen is not known. The entry originates in a study of early T cells in non-severe SARS-CoV-2 infection. Overall study context: Alpha and beta chains were unpaired, from unsorted whole-blood bulk RNA.

Points from the study as a whole: Matching results from VDJdb favored anti-spike CD8 responses, leaving private and CD4 specificities undetected.

Each cDNA molecule carried a unique molecular identifier. TCRdb passed the 5' RACE reads through MiXCR, listing each CDR3 protein once. This table holds approximately 79,000 distinct CDR3 sequences, roughly an eighth found once. The germline V gene has CDR1 SGHTA and CDR2 FQGNSA. V shed 5 bases, J shed 5 bases, and the junction held 7 bases outside the gene matches. The CDR3 covers 15 residues. The origin of this receptor is an adult who was a healthcare worker with PCR-confirmed SARS-CoV-2 infection or an uninfected control (not recorded which). The sequencing input was whole blood. The chain combines TRBV7-2 with TRBJ1-4; 8 positions agree with TRBD1. CDR3 loop: CASSAWTGRNEKLFF. The CDR3 DNA sequence: TGTGCCAGCAGCGCTTGGACAGGGAGAAATGAAAAACTGTTTTTT.